Below are 21 T cell receptor beta chains sequenced from a single sample in a study of T cells in Graves' hyperthyroidism and ophthalmopathy. Amplification of TCR beta CDR3 regions used RNA as the template. The HTBI set primed first-round TCR CDR3 RT-PCR. TCRdb itself ran the multiplex PCR reads through MiXCR, one entry per CDR3 protein. The sample has some 300,000 distinct CDR3 sequences, more than 10% seen once. Sequencing was done on a sample of blood. The source of these receptors is a woman in her thirties with Graves' hyperthyroidism that later progressed to Graves' ophthalmopathy.

This clonotype has only a few counts. The rearrangement joins TRBV19 to TRBJ2-2, with D maybe TRBD1 (6 bases). Germline assignment: CDR1 LNHDA and CDR2 SQIVND (reference sequence). V gave up 3 bases and J gave up 4 bases, with 12 bases separating them. The CDR3 is made up of 15 amino acids. The CDR3 DNA sequence: TGTGCCAGTAGTATGCGACAGGCGATCACCGGGGAGCTGTTTTTT. This codes for CASSMRQAITGELFF.

This clonotype was picked up many times. The genes are TRBV6-1 and TRBJ2-7; D remains ambiguous. Germline V gives CDR1 MNHNS, CDR2 SASEGT. V lost 5 bases and J 2 bases, leaving 10 bases between the germline ends. The CDR3 is 13 amino acids. CDR3 region: CASSRHWTYEQYF. CDR3 DNA sequence: TGTGCCAGCAGTAGACACTGGACCTACGAGCAGTACTTC.

Ten or more counts support this clonotype. The chain combines TRBV24-1 with TRBJ2-7; 9 nucleotides align to TRBD1. The CDR3 runs to 16 residues. The germline V gene has CDR1 KGHDR and CDR2 SFDVKD. With 2 bases clipped from V and 5 bases from J, the junction kept 9 bases outside the gene matches. CDR3 sequence reads: CATSDSPGQGRNEQYF. The CDR3 DNA sequence: TGTGCCACCAGTGATTCGCCGGGACAGGGAAGGAACGAGCAGTACTTC.

This chain connects TRBV7-3 to TRBJ1-2; 8 bases fit TRBD1. This CDR3 comprises 14 residues. CDR1 is SGHTA and CDR2 is FQGTGA in the germline V gene. Trimming took 4 bases from V and 6 from J; bases not matched to a gene: 7. This CDR3 is CASSSPDRVDGYTF. CDR3 nucleotide sequence: TGTGCCAGCAGCTCACCGGACAGGGTCGATGGCTACACCTTC.

In its sample, this clonotype was seen many times. The chain joins TRBV29-1 to TRBJ2-5; 11 nucleotides line up with TRBD1. Per the germline V gene, CDR1 is SQVTM and CDR2 is ANQGSEA. V lost 2 bases to trimming and J lost 7 bases; unmatched junction nucleotides: 3. The CDR3 loop spans 13 amino acids. This chain's CDR3 is CSVESGTGGTQYF. In DNA, the CDR3 is TGCAGCGTTGAAAGTGGGACAGGGGGGACCCAGTACTTC.

This clonotype was counted at least ten times. The genes are TRBV2 and TRBJ1-4, with D uncertain. The CDR3 loop spans 14 amino acids. CDR1 SNHLY and CDR2 FYNNEI come from the germline V gene. Trimming took 6 bases from V and 0 from J, leaving 8 bases between them. CDR3 sequence reads: CASSFTATNEKLFF. DNA for the CDR3: TGTGCCAGCAGCTTCACTGCAACTAATGAAAAACTGTTTTTT.

The sample holds many counts of this clonotype. The V and J genes are TRBV28 and TRBJ1-3; D unclear. This CDR3 region has 15 residues. Germline assignment: CDR1 MDHEN and CDR2 SYDVKM. Trimming removed 1 base from V and 4 bases from J, with 11 bases in between. CDR3 DNA: TGTGCCAGCAGTTTATTTGGCGAATCGGGAAACACCATATATTTT. It encodes CASSLFGESGNTIYF.

In its sample, this clonotype was seen many times. V gene TRBV9 combines with J gene TRBJ2-7; 8 bases are a match to TRBD1. The length of the CDR3 is 14 residues. Germline CDR1 SGDLS, CDR2 YYNGEE. The trim removed 4 bases at V and 4 bases at J, leaving 7 bases unmatched. The CDR3 DNA reads as TGTGCCAGCAGCCCCGGACAGGGCGGTTACGAGCAGTACTTC. Its translation is CASSPGQGGYEQYF.

V is TRBV27 and J is TRBJ2-2; TRBD1 matches 7 bases. The CDR3 runs 13 residues. Per germline, CDR1 MNHEY and CDR2 SMNVEV (reference sequence). Unmatched junction bases numbered 2, after V lost 8 bases and J lost 2 bases. The CDR3 coding sequence is TGTGCCAGCGGGACAGACAACACCGGGGAGCTGTTTTTT. Its translation: CASGTDNTGELFF.

This clonotype was counted at least ten times. This chain connects TRBV5-1 to TRBJ2-1; no firm D call. This CDR3 comprises 13 residues. V was shortened by 0 bases and J by 5 bases, with 6 bases between the two germline ends. Germline loops: CDR1 SGHRS, CDR2 YFSETQ. Here the CDR3 reads CASSLGSNNEQFF. In DNA form, the CDR3 reads TGCGCCAGCAGCTTGGGCTCTAACAATGAGCAGTTCTTC.

This clonotype was seen only a few times. The rearrangement links TRBV10-3 to TRBJ2-2; 11 bases line up with TRBD1. V lost 6 bases to trimming and J lost 1 base; unmatched junction nucleotides: 4. CDR3 length: 16 amino acids. Germline CDR1 is ENHRY and CDR2 is SYGVKD. The CDR3 region has the DNA TGTGCCATCAGAGAGGGGACAGGGGGGAACACCGGGGAGCTGTTTTTT. This translates into CAIREGTGGNTGELFF.

The sample holds many counts of this clonotype. This chain joins TRBV11-1 and TRBJ2-1; TRBD1 matches 7 bases. The germline gives CDR1 SGHAT, CDR2 FQDESV (reference sequence). The CDR3 has 15 amino acids. With V trimmed by 5 bases and J by 0 bases, 4 bases remained unmatched. The CDR3 spells CASSPWTGSYNEQFF. Here the CDR3 DNA reads TGTGCCAGCAGCCCTTGGACAGGCTCCTACAATGAGCAGTTCTTC.

This clonotype turned up a few times. The chain recombines TRBV5-4 with TRBJ2-1; D remains ambiguous. This CDR3 contains 15 residues. Germline CDR1 reads SGHNT; CDR2 reads YYREEE (reference sequence). V gave up 2 bases and J gave up 4 bases, with 13 bases separating them. The CDR3 sequence: CASSFYSNFYNEQFF. CDR3 nucleotide sequence: TGTGCCAGCAGCTTTTACTCGAATTTTTACAATGAGCAGTTCTTC.

Only a few counts were recorded for this clonotype. Without the conserved terminal phenylalanine or tryptophan, this CDR3 likely stems from a read error. J is TRBJ2-2 and V is TRBV9; the match to TRBD2 covers 7 bases. Trimming removed 4 bases from V and 2 bases from J; junction bases left unmatched: 5. Per germline, CDR1 SGDLS and CDR2 YYNGEE. The CDR3 has 15 amino acids. The CDR3: CASSSVGLNTGELFS. The CDR3 DNA follows: TGTGCCAGCAGCTCAGTGGGACTAAACACCGGGGAGCTGTTTTCT.

This chain uses TRBV30 with TRBJ2-7; D may correspond to TRBD1 or TRBD2 (5 bases each). This CDR3 contains 14 residues. The germline V gene has CDR1 GTSNPN and CDR2 SVGIG (reference sequence). V was cut by 1 base and J by 2 bases, with 12 bases left in between. Here the CDR3 reads CAWSEPGTTYEQYF. Written as DNA, the CDR3 is TGTGCCTGGAGTGAACCGGGGACGACCTACGAGCAGTACTTC.

This clonotype was picked up many times. The chain employs TRBV19 and TRBJ1-1; D is unclear. The CDR3 is made up of 12 amino acids. Germline CDR1 reads LNHDA; CDR2 reads SQIVND (reference sequence). Trimming left V 7 bases short and J 6 bases short, with 12 bases between. The CDR3 protein is CASINMGAEAFF. In nucleotides, the CDR3 is TGTGCCAGTATTAACATGGGAGCTGAAGCTTTCTTT.

This clonotype was detected ten times or more. The chain recombines TRBV30 with TRBJ1-6; TRBD1 matches 7 bases. V lost 1 base and J lost 8; bases outside the gene matches: 11. The CDR3 covers 16 residues. CDR1 is GTSNPN and CDR2 is SVGIG in the germline V gene (reference sequence). The CDR3 coding sequence is TGTGCCTGGAGTGCCCTCGGGGACAGCGGGGATTCACCCCTCCACTTT. Translating gives CAWSALGDSGDSPLHF.

The sample holds many counts of this clonotype. The chain joins TRBV6-4 to TRBJ2-1, with 9 bases aligning to TRBD2. This CDR3 spans 16 amino acids. Germline CDR1 is MRHNA and CDR2 is SNTAGT. V was clipped by 8 bases and J by 6 bases; unmatched bases: 14. Here the CDR3 DNA reads TGTGCCAGCTCCTCTAGCGGGGACGCTTTGGGCAATGAGCAGTTCTTC. It codes for CASSSSGDALGNEQFF.

This clonotype showed up just a few times. The chain is built from TRBV4-1 and TRBJ2-1; a weak D match, TRBD2 (6 bases). The V and J ends lost 4 bases and 3 bases respectively, with 19 bases between them. Looked up from germline, CDR1 is MGHRA and CDR2 is YSYEKL. The CDR3 is made up of 17 amino acids. The CDR3: CASSRIVNRDFYNEQFF. The CDR3 region has the DNA TGCGCCAGCAGCCGTATCGTAAACCGGGACTTCTACAATGAGCAGTTCTTC.

This clonotype appeared a few times. In nucleotides, the CDR3 is TGTGCCAGCAGAACTACAGGGACCGGATTAGGGGAGCTGTTTTTT. As protein: CASRTTGTGLGELFF. The chain employs TRBV6-1 and TRBJ2-2, with TRBD1 as a possible D gene (6 bases). CDR1 is MNHNS, CDR2 SASEGT, per germline. The length of the CDR3 is 15 residues. Deletions cut 6 bases from V and 8 bases from J, with 19 bases between.

This clonotype has a handful of counts. The rearrangement links TRBV12-3 or TRBV12-4 to TRBJ2-7, with 8 nucleotides matching TRBD2. J lost 0 bases, V lost 6 bases, and 7 bases had no gene match. This CDR3 has 15 amino acids. CDR3 amino acids: CASSLTSGNSYEQYF. The CDR3 DNA is TGTGCCAGCAGCCTCACTAGCGGTAACTCCTACGAGCAGTACTTC.